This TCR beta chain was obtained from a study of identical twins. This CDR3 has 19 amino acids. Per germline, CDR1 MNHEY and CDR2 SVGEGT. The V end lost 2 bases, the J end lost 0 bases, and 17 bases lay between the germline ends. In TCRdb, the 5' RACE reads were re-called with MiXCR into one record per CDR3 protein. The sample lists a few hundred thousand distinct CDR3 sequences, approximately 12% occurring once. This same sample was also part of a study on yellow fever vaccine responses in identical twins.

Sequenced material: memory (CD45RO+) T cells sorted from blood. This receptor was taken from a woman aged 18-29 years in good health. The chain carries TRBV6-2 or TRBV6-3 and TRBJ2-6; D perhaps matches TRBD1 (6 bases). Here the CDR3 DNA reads TGTGCCAGCAGTTACCCCCCACAGGGTAAGCCCTCTGGGGCCAACGTCCTGACTTTC. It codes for CASSYPPQGKPSGANVLTF.